The 7 T cell receptor beta chains below come from one sample, sequenced in a study of patients and donors after allogeneic stem cell transplantation. In TCRdb, the RT-PCR reads were re-called with MiXCR into one record per CDR3 protein. This sample carries about a million distinct CDR3 sequences, roughly 18% of them seen once, and the ten largest clones take roughly 6%. Material: blood, either unsorted or a sorted T cell fraction (not recorded which). The receptor set was obtained from a human donor who was either an allogeneic HSCT recipient or a stem cell or donor lymphocyte infusion donor (not recorded which). It is not recorded whose cells these are; they may come from a transplant donor.

This clonotype was observed a handful of times. V usage is TRBV18 and J usage is TRBJ2-3; a weak D match, TRBD2 (6 bases). There are 13 residues in the CDR3. Germline CDR1 and CDR2: KGHSH and LQKENI. Trimming left V 11 bases short and J 3 bases short, with 15 bases between. The CDR3 coding sequence is TGTGCCGGAAATAGCGGAAATACAGATACGCAGTATTTT. Amino acids: CAGNSGNTDTQYF.

The gene calls are TRBV3-1 and TRBJ2-3; the D is unclear. Trimming pared 6 bases from V and 5 bases from J, leaving 9 bases between. Germline CDR1 LGHDT, CDR2 YNNKEL (reference sequence). The CDR3 is made up of 12 amino acids. The CDR3 DNA follows: TGTGCCAGCAGTCGATTTGGAGATACGCAGTATTTT. Translated, it gives CASSRFGDTQYF.

V gene TRBV7-8 combines with J gene TRBJ1-3; 10 nucleotides line up with TRBD1. The CDR3 has 16 amino acids. Germline V gene lookup returns CDR1 SGHVS and CDR2 FQNEAQ. V lost 2 bases to trimming and J lost 7 bases; unmatched junction nucleotides: 8. This CDR3 reads CASSLTTGGFANTIYF. In nucleotides, the CDR3 is TGTGCCAGCAGCTTAACGACAGGGGGCTTTGCTAACACCATATATTTT.

This clonotype was seen repeatedly, ten times or more. One end of the junction fails to match germline, which may point to a read error. The rearrangement joins TRBV5-1 to TRBJ2-7; D gene unclear. The germline V gene has CDR1 SGHRS and CDR2 YFSETQ. This CDR3 is built from 12 residues. The CDR3 protein is CASSLPAYEQYF. The CDR3 DNA is TGTGCCAGCAGCCTCCCAGCCTACGAGCAGTACTTC.

V is TRBV12-3 or TRBV12-4 and J is TRBJ1-6; a possible D gene is TRBD1 (5 bases). V was cut by 3 bases and J by 9 bases, with 9 bases left in between. The CDR3 has 13 amino acids. CDR3 sequence: CASSFSGGSPLHF. The CDR3, as DNA: TGTGCCAGCAGTTTTTCCGGGGGTTCACCCCTCCACTTT.

V is TRBV7-2 and J is TRBJ2-2; 8 bases line up with TRBD1. The CDR3 runs 17 residues. CDR1 is SGHTA, CDR2 FQGNSA, per germline. V shed 1 base and J 4 bases; nucleotides not matched to a gene: 8. CDR3 protein: CASSLGSGGIGTGELFF. CDR3 nucleotides: TGTGCCAGCAGCTTAGGGTCAGGGGGCATCGGCACCGGGGAGCTGTTTTTT.

The chain carries TRBV3-1 and TRBJ2-1; 12 bases map to TRBD2. The trim removed 2 bases at V and 10 bases at J, leaving 3 bases unmatched. The CDR3 is made up of 14 amino acids. Germline assignment: CDR1 LGHDT and CDR2 YNNKEL (reference sequence). The chain's CDR3 is CASSQRLAGDEQFF. The CDR3, as DNA: TGTGCCAGCAGCCAAAGACTAGCGGGAGACGAGCAGTTCTTC.